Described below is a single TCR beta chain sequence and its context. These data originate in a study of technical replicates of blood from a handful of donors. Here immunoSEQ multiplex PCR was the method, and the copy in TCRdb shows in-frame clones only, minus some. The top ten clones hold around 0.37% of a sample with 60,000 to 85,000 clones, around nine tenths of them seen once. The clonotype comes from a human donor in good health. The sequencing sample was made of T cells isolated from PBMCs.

The CDR3 nucleotides read TGTGCCAGCAGTTTAGGGTTCAGTTGGACTAGCGGGAGGATGGAGGGCTCCTACAATGAGCAGTTCTTC. Amino acid sequence: CASSLGFSWTSGRMEGSYNEQFF. This sequence joins TRBV28 and TRBJ2-1; 14 bases line up with TRBD2. This CDR3 region has 23 residues. The junction had 18 bases not matched to a gene; V was cut back by 2 bases and J by 0 bases. Germline V CDR1 and CDR2: MDHEN, SYDVKM. The entire variable domain, with the rest obtained from reference TRBV28 and TRBJ2-1, is as follows: DVKVTQSSRYLVKRTGEKVFLECVQDMDHENMFWYRQDPGLGLRLIYFSYDVKMKEKGDIPEGYSVSREKKERFSLILESASTNQTSMYLCASSLGFSWTSGRMEGSYNEQFFGPGTRLTVL.